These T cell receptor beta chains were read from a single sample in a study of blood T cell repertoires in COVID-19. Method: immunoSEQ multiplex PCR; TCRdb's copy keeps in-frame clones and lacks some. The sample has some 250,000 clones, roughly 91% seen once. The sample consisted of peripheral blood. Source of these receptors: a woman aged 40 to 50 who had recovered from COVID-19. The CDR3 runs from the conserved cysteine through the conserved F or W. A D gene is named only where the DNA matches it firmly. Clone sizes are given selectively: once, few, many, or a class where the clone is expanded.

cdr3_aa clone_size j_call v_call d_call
CASRRSREVPYEQYF . TRBJ2-7 TRBV6-5 TRBD2
CASRPSGTAAYNQPQHF . TRBJ1-5 TRBV19 TRBD1
CASSSGKAREQYF . TRBJ2-7 TRBV19 .
CAWAHRDRGYEQYF . TRBJ2-7 TRBV30 TRBD1
CASSAPSDTQYF . TRBJ2-3 TRBV7-3 .
CASSTTRQGWGYTF . TRBJ1-2 TRBV19 TRBD1
CASSQVAPNTGELFF few TRBJ2-2 TRBV4-1 .
CASSHLAGGPGAQYF . TRBJ2-5 TRBV3-1/TRBV3-2 TRBD2
CASSPSGNTIYF . TRBJ1-3 TRBV14 .
CAWSRGSGGSYEQYF . TRBJ2-7 TRBV30 .
CASRGRRYGYTF . TRBJ1-2 TRBV27 .
CASGQGPSNYGYTF . TRBJ1-2 TRBV5-4 TRBD1
CASSPTGDGYTF . TRBJ1-2 TRBV4-3 TRBD1
CASSQVGGSVEQYF . TRBJ2-3 TRBV3-1/TRBV3-2 TRBD2
CASTHPLRETQYF . TRBJ2-5 TRBV7-9 .
CASSLTVLVQYF . TRBJ2-7 TRBV12-3/TRBV12-4 .
CASSQWGSGRGETQYF few TRBJ2-5 TRBV7-2 TRBD2
CASTKGTGENYGYTF . TRBJ1-2 TRBV9 TRBD1
CSVREGHSNQPQHF few TRBJ1-5 TRBV29-1 .
CASSPQATTNEKLFF . TRBJ1-4 TRBV6-5 .
CAWSPGLAAHTEQFF . TRBJ2-1 TRBV30 TRBD2
CASSLGGRDTQYF . TRBJ2-3 TRBV11-3 .
CSARMLAGTKNIQYF . TRBJ2-4 TRBV29-1 TRBD2
CASSRSISDTQYF . TRBJ2-3 TRBV18 .
CASSVDPGTGWNSPLHF few TRBJ1-6 TRBV9 TRBD1
CASSHPGTAYNYGYTF . TRBJ1-2 TRBV7-9 TRBD1
CASSGRVRGSEAKNIQYF . TRBJ2-4 TRBV7-2 .
CATPGASGPYNEQFF . TRBJ2-1 TRBV10-3 TRBD2
CASSPIAGGPSYEQYF . TRBJ2-7 TRBV9 TRBD2
CASKPLANTGELFF . TRBJ2-2 TRBV19 .
CSAASLAGTEAFF . TRBJ1-1 TRBV29-1 .
CASTPLPGSGGEQFF . TRBJ2-1 TRBV2 .
CSVASLAAREQFF . TRBJ2-1 TRBV29-1 TRBD2
CASSLGSGGGTDTQYF . TRBJ2-3 TRBV7-9 TRBD2
CASSLAGQKNTGELFF . TRBJ2-2 TRBV5-6 .
CASSGGDTRQNEQFF . TRBJ2-1 TRBV9 .
CASSDTGFRNQPQHF . TRBJ1-5 TRBV27 .
CASSPDGADTGELFF once TRBJ2-2 TRBV6-2/TRBV6-3 .
CASSPGGAPGAQYF . TRBJ2-5 TRBV7-2 TRBD2
CAISESHRGQWHTEAFF . TRBJ1-1 TRBV10-3 TRBD1
CASSPRTSGMADTQYF . TRBJ2-3 TRBV7-2 TRBD2
CASSLGGRGAGEKLFF . TRBJ1-4 TRBV7-2 .
CASTTERTQPQHF . TRBJ1-5 TRBV6-5 .
CAWSVLGGNEQYF . TRBJ2-7 TRBV30 .
CATAGGGHSNQPQHF . TRBJ1-5 TRBV24-1 .
CASRSPAGNNEKLFF . TRBJ1-4 TRBV6-5 .
CASSYGGRGRSDEQFF . TRBJ2-1 TRBV6-6 TRBD2
CASSYRPTVSNQPQHF . TRBJ1-5 TRBV6-2/TRBV6-3 .
CAWSRGYEQYF few TRBJ2-7 TRBV30 .